This is a list of T cell receptor beta chains from one sample in a study of cytomegalovirus exposure and HLA in healthy donors. Profiled with immunoSEQ multiplex PCR; TCRdb holds only in-frame clones, not every one. The repertoire holds fewer than 120,000 clones, with over 75% as singletons. The sample was PBMCs. Receptors originate from a woman in her thirties in good health and CMV-seropositive. Both conserved end residues are part of each CDR3. The D gene is left open where the match is weak.

V	length	J	D	CDR3	DNA
TRBV7-8	15	TRBJ1-5	-	CASSLADYSNQPQHF	TGTGCCAGCAGCTTAGCGGACTATAGCAATCAGCCCCAGCATTTT
TRBV10-2	13	TRBJ2-7	TRBD2	CASSRAGEGRGYF	TGCGCCAGCAGTCGCGCGGGAGAGGGGCGGGGGTACTTC
TRBV28	14	TRBJ2-7	-	CASSLSGVPVEQYF	TGTGCCAGCAGTTTATCAGGGGTTCCGGTAGAGCAGTACTTC
TRBV7-8	14	TRBJ2-5	TRBD2	CASSLSLGGETQYF	TGTGCCAGCAGCTTATCCCTGGGAGGGGAGACCCAGTACTTC
TRBV5-4	14	TRBJ2-1	-	CASSPHAPVPEQFF	TGTGCCAGCAGCCCCCATGCCCCGGTCCCAGAGCAGTTCTTC
TRBV18	12	TRBJ1-1	-	CASSPDSSVAFF	TGTGCCAGCTCACCAGATTCCTCGGTAGCTTTCTTT
TRBV18	17	TRBJ1-3	-	CASSTVAGQSSGNTIYF	TGTGCCAGCTCAACAGTCGCAGGACAGAGCTCTGGAAACACCATATATTTT
TRBV29-1	12	TRBJ1-1	-	CSVFPVNTEAFF	TGCAGCGTTTTTCCAGTCAACACTGAAGCTTTCTTT
TRBV4-3	16	TRBJ2-1	TRBD2	CASSQGLAGEGNEQFF	TGCGCCAGCAGCCAAGGGCTAGCGGGAGAGGGGAATGAGCAGTTCTTC
TRBV6-1	14	TRBJ2-4	TRBD1	CASSKLDRENIQYF	TGTGCCAGCAGTAAGTTGGACAGGGAAAACATTCAGTACTTC
TRBV6-6	13	TRBJ1-5	TRBD1	CASSDRVGQPQHF	TGTGCCAGCAGTGACAGGGTGGGTCAGCCCCAGCATTTT
TRBV7-9	17	TRBJ2-2	TRBD2	CASSLGAGGPNTGELFF	TGTGCCAGCAGCTTAGGAGCGGGGGGCCCGAACACCGGGGAGCTGTTTTTT
TRBV19	15	TRBJ2-7	TRBD2	CASSGGTSGDYEQYF	TGTGCCAGTAGTGGCGGGACTAGCGGGGACTACGAGCAGTACTTC
TRBV6-5	13	TRBJ1-1	-	CASGVTGESEAFF	TGTGCCAGCGGGGTCACGGGGGAGTCTGAAGCTTTCTTT
TRBV6-5	14	TRBJ1-1	-	CASRLGQMNTEAFF	TGTGCCAGCAGGCTCGGACAGATGAACACTGAAGCTTTCTTT
TRBV7-9	12	TRBJ1-2	TRBD1	CASTRTGKGYTF	TGTGCCAGCACCAGGACAGGGAAAGGCTACACCTTC
TRBV28	15	TRBJ2-5	-	CASSSSGGTRETQYF	TGTGCCAGCAGTTCCTCGGGCGGGACGCGGGAGACCCAGTACTTC
TRBV5-1	14	TRBJ2-1	-	CASSLGSYGDEQFF	TGCGCCAGCAGCTTGGGGAGCTATGGCGATGAGCAGTTCTTC
TRBV4-2	15	TRBJ2-7	TRBD1	CASSQTQGRGLEQYF	TGTGCCAGCAGCCAGACCCAGGGCAGGGGGCTCGAGCAGTACTTC
TRBV5-1	15	TRBJ1-4	-	CASSPGGQGREKLFF	TGCGCCAGCAGCCCGGGGGGCCAGGGGCGAGAAAAACTGTTTTTT
TRBV28	15	TRBJ2-4	TRBD1	CASRAMDRGGHIQYF	TGTGCCAGCCGAGCCATGGACAGAGGGGGCCACATTCAGTACTTC
TRBV6-6	13	TRBJ2-7	-	CASRPDRLREQYF	TGTGCCAGCAGGCCTGACAGGCTACGAGAGCAGTACTTC
TRBV11-3	18	TRBJ2-2	TRBD2	CASSLESTSGSFPGELFF	TGTGCCAGCAGCTTAGAATCGACTAGCGGGAGTTTTCCCGGGGAGCTGTTTTTT